The 10 T cell receptor beta chains presented below share a single source sample, sequenced in a study of identical twins. TCRdb reprocessed the 5' RACE reads via MiXCR and lists one record per CDR3 protein. Of 350,000 to 450,000 distinct CDR3 sequences in the sample, roughly 20% were seen once. Sequencing was performed on naive T cells sorted from blood. Every receptor here comes from a man aged 50 to 60 in good health.

The chain is built from TRBV24-1 and TRBJ2-3, with unresolved D. The CDR3 totals 15 residues. The V gene lost 0 bases and the J gene lost 0 bases, with 6 bases spanning the gap. Germline V gene sequence: CDR1 KGHDR, CDR2 SFDVKD. CDR3 in amino acids: CATSDLHSSTDTQYF. The CDR3 DNA reads as TGTGCCACCAGTGATTTGCACTCTAGCACAGATACGCAGTATTTT.

This clonotype came up once. The chain has TRBV20-1 and TRBJ2-5; 10 nucleotides align to TRBD2. The CDR3 contains 16 residues. V lost 6 bases, J lost 4 bases, and 14 bases stayed unmatched. Germline CDR1 is DFQATT and CDR2 is SNEGSKA (reference sequence). The CDR3 bases are TGCAGTGCCGCCAAGGGGAAGCGGGAGGGCCGAGAGACCCAGTACTTC. The encoded protein is CSAAKGKREGRETQYF.

This clonotype was seen repeatedly, ten times or more. V gene TRBV19 combines with J gene TRBJ1-1, with unresolved D. Germline V gene data show CDR1 as LNHDA and CDR2 as SQIVND (reference sequence). The CDR3 runs to 14 residues. V gave up 5 bases and J gave up 1 base, with 11 bases separating them. The CDR3: CASSSGRRNTEAFF. The DNA of the CDR3 is TGTGCCAGTAGTTCGGGCCGCCGGAACACTGAAGCTTTCTTT. The full variable domain, rest sourced from reference TRBV19 and TRBJ1-1, is DGGITQSPKYLFRKEGQNVTLSCEQNLNHDAMYWYRQDPGQGLRLIYYSQIVNDFQKGDIAEGYSVSREKKESFPLTVTSAQKNPTAFYLCASSSGRRNTEAFFGQGTRLTVV.

The chain links TRBV12-3 or TRBV12-4 to TRBJ2-1; D is undetermined. V gave up 3 bases and J gave up 5 bases, with 17 bases separating them. The CDR3 covers 16 residues. As DNA, the CDR3 is TGTGCCAGCAGTTTTATTGGGTCAGGCGTTCACAATGAGCAGTTCTTC. Protein sequence: CASSFIGSGVHNEQFF.

The chain links TRBV4-3 to TRBJ2-7, with D possibly matching TRBD1 (6 bases). The CDR3 has 13 residues. The germline V and J ends were trimmed by 2 bases and 3 bases, with 8 bases remaining between them. The germline gives CDR1 LGHNA, CDR2 YSLEER. The CDR3 protein is CASSQQQGYEQYF. The DNA for the CDR3 is TGCGCCAGCAGCCAACAACAGGGCTACGAGCAGTACTTC.

The chain has TRBV10-3 and TRBJ1-2; tentatively, D is TRBD1 (6 bases). This CDR3 comprises 14 residues. CDR1 is ENHRY and CDR2 is SYGVKD in the germline V gene. Trimming shortened V by 2 bases and J by 7 bases, and 14 bases separated the two germline ends. CDR3 nucleotides: TGTGCCATCAGTGAGGGCGCAGGGGCGGGTGGCTACACCTTC. This encodes CAISEGAGAGGYTF.

This clonotype was observed at least ten times. The rearrangement links TRBV14 to TRBJ2-1; D may match TRBD1 or TRBD2 (5 bases each). From germline, CDR1 is SGHDN and CDR2 FVKESK. Trimming removed 5 bases at V and 7 bases at J, with 18 bases between. CDR3 size: 15 residues. DNA for the CDR3: TGTGCCAGCAGCTTTGAGAGACAGAGGGTTAATGAGCAGTTCTTC. This translates into CASSFERQRVNEQFF.

The rearrangement uses TRBV20-1 and TRBJ2-7; unclear D gene. The V and J ends lost 3 bases and 5 bases respectively, with 2 bases between them. Germline CDR1 is DFQATT and CDR2 is SNEGSKA (reference sequence). The CDR3 is 9 residues long. The CDR3 sequence: CSASDEQYF. CDR3 sequence (DNA): TGCAGTGCTAGCGACGAGCAGTACTTC.

There are many counts of this clonotype. The chain recombines TRBV7-6 with TRBJ2-7; tentative D call: TRBD2 (6 bases). V gave up 0 bases and J gave up 2 bases, with 8 bases separating them. Germline V gene sequence: CDR1 SGHVS, CDR2 FNYEAQ. The CDR3 contains 14 residues. CDR3 region: CASSLADYTYEQYF. CDR3 nucleotides: TGTGCCAGCAGCTTAGCGGACTATACCTACGAGCAGTACTTC.

Only one count was recorded for this clonotype. The V call is TRBV12-3 or TRBV12-4, the J call TRBJ2-1; 9 bases are shared with TRBD1. J was trimmed by 9 bases and V by 4 bases; bases with no gene match: 7. The CDR3 sequence is 14 residues long. CDR3 in DNA: TGTGCCAGCAGTTCGGACAGGGGTACGAGTGAGCAGTTCTTC. Its protein is CASSSDRGTSEQFF.